This is a list of T cell receptor beta chains from one sample in a study of blood T cell repertoires in COVID-19. Generated by immunoSEQ multiplex PCR, the TCRdb table keeps only in-frame clones and is missing some. Here the sample spans some 310,000 clones, roughly 84% being singletons. Sequencing used peripheral blood. The receptor source for this set is a man aged 50 to 60 with active or convalescent COVID-19. Both conserved end residues are part of each CDR3. The D gene is left open where the match is weak. For some rows the clone size is stated as once, few or many, or as a class when expanded; others skip it.

TRBV28	NA	NA	TRBJ2-5	11	TGTGCCAGCAGTTTGGGGCGGACCCAGTACTTC	CASSLGRTQYF
TRBV18	NA	once	TRBJ2-1	13	TGTGCCAGCTCACCAGAGGGTTACAATGAGCAGTTCTTC	CASSPEGYNEQFF
TRBV2	NA	few	TRBJ1-3	14	TGTGCCAGCAGACGGAGTGACTCTGGAAACACCATATATTTT	CASRRSDSGNTIYF
TRBV19	TRBD2	NA	TRBJ2-6	20	TGTGCCAGTAGTACAGGACTAGCGGGAGGGTACTTCTCTGGGGCCAACGTCCTGACTTTC	CASSTGLAGGYFSGANVLTF
TRBV19	NA	NA	TRBJ1-2	14	TGTGCCAGTAGTATAGGGGCGATTAACTATGGCTACACCTTC	CASSIGAINYGYTF
TRBV3-1/TRBV3-2	TRBD1	NA	TRBJ1-5	14	TGTGCCAGCAGCGGGGGACAGTCCAATCAGCCCCAGCATTTT	CASSGGQSNQPQHF
TRBV3-1/TRBV3-2	TRBD1	few	TRBJ1-1	15	TGTGCCAGCAGCCGGGACCCGGACAGGGGCACTGAAGCTTTCTTT	CASSRDPDRGTEAFF
TRBV6-1	NA	NA	TRBJ2-7	13	TGTGCCAACAGTGAATACAGCTCCTACGAGCAGTACTTC	CANSEYSSYEQYF
TRBV30	NA	NA	TRBJ2-5	10	TGTGCCTGGAGAGCAGAGACCCAGTACTTC	CAWRAETQYF
TRBV10-3	TRBD1	NA	TRBJ2-7	13	TGTGCCACTAGGACAGGGGGCGGCTACGAGCAGTACTTC	CATRTGGGYEQYF
TRBV30	NA	NA	TRBJ1-2	13	TGTGCCTGGAGTGTCCTAGAAAACTATGGCTACACCTTC	CAWSVLENYGYTF
TRBV24-1	NA	NA	TRBJ1-1	12	TGTGCCACCAGTGATACGGGCACTGAAGCTTTCTTT	CATSDTGTEAFF
TRBV10-3	TRBD1	NA	TRBJ1-2	17	TGTGCCATCAGTGAGTCGATCGGGGCAGGGGGAGGCTATGGCTACACCTTC	CAISESIGAGGGYGYTF
TRBV2	TRBD1	NA	TRBJ2-3	17	TGTGCCAGCCGGACAGGAACGAATCCCACTAGCACAGATACGCAGTATTTT	CASRTGTNPTSTDTQYF
TRBV9	TRBD1	NA	TRBJ1-2	13	TGTGCCAGCAGCCCCCGGACAGGGTTCGGCTACACCTTC	CASSPRTGFGYTF
TRBV10-2	TRBD1	NA	TRBJ1-1	11	TGCGCCAGCAGTGGACAGGGGTATGCTTTCTTT	CASSGQGYAFF
TRBV6-5	NA	NA	TRBJ1-5	13	TGTGCCAGCAGTTACCAGGGGACTCAGCCCCAGCATTTT	CASSYQGTQPQHF
TRBV7-3	NA	NA	TRBJ1-4	14	TGTGCCAGCAGCTCCAGGCCCCTAAATGAAAAACTGTTTTTT	CASSSRPLNEKLFF
TRBV6-2/TRBV6-3	NA	NA	TRBJ1-1	13	TGTGCCAGCAGTTCGACAGGGAACACTGAAGCTTTCTTT	CASSSTGNTEAFF
TRBV6-2/TRBV6-3	TRBD2	NA	TRBJ2-2	17	TGTGCCAGCAGTTACGGCCCCTGGCTAGCGGGGCGCGGGGAGCTGTTTTTT	CASSYGPWLAGRGELFF
TRBV15	NA	NA	TRBJ2-2	14	TGTGCCACCAGCAGAGTTACGAACACCGGGGAGCTGTTTTTT	CATSRVTNTGELFF
TRBV28	NA	NA	TRBJ1-2	12	TGTGCCAGCGCAGGGGCGGCCTATGGCTACACCTTC	CASAGAAYGYTF
TRBV3-1/TRBV3-2	TRBD1	NA	TRBJ2-7	16	TGTGCCAGCAGCCTTGGACAGGGTGATACCCACGGCGAGCAGTACTTC	CASSLGQGDTHGEQYF
TRBV12-3/TRBV12-4	NA	NA	TRBJ1-1	11	TGTGCCAGCACAGAGAACACTGAAGCTTTCTTT	CASTENTEAFF
TRBV7-7	TRBD2	NA	TRBJ2-3	16	TGTGCTAGCAGCTCCGGGACTAGCGGGACCACAGATACGCAGTATTTT	CASSSGTSGTTDTQYF
TRBV28	TRBD2	few	TRBJ2-1	12	TGTGCCAGCTTGGGACTATCCGGGGAGCAGTTCTTC	CASLGLSGEQFF
TRBV4-3	TRBD1	NA	TRBJ1-2	16	TGCGCCAGCAGCCAAGCCCCGGGACAGGATTTCTATGGCTACACCTTC	CASSQAPGQDFYGYTF
TRBV7-6	NA	NA	TRBJ2-7	14	TGTGCCAGCAGCTTTCGGAGGGACGGGGACGAGCAGTACTTC	CASSFRRDGDEQYF
TRBV6-5	NA	once	TRBJ1-2	14	TGTGCCAGCAGTTCCCTCGGGGGGTCCTATGGCTACACCTTC	CASSSLGGSYGYTF
TRBV7-9	NA	NA	TRBJ1-4	13	TGTGCCAGCAGCTTTGGGAGAACTGAAAAACTGTTTTTT	CASSFGRTEKLFF
TRBV3-1/TRBV3-2	TRBD2	few	TRBJ2-5	16	TGTGCCAGCAGCCCCCTTGGGCGGGGGGGCGCAGAGACCCAGTACTTC	CASSPLGRGGAETQYF
TRBV19	NA	few	TRBJ1-2	13	TGTGCCAGTAGTAGAGGATTAGGGGTTGGCTACACCTTC	CASSRGLGVGYTF